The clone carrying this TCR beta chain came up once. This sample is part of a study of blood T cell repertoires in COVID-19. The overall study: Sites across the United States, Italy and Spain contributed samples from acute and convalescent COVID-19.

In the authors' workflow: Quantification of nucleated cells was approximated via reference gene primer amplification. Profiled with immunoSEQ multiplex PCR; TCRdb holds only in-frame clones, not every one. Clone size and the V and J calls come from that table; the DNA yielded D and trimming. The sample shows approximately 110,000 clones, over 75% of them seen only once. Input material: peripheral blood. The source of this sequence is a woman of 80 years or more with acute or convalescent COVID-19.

The CDR3 sequence: CASSPKRGAGRTGELFF. The DNA of the CDR3 is TGTGCCAGCTCACCAAAGCGGGGGGCCGGGCGTACCGGGGAGCTGTTTTTT. This chain links TRBV18 with TRBJ2-2, with TRBD2 matching over 9 bases. V shed 2 bases, J shed 5 bases, and the junction held 9 bases outside the gene matches. CDR3 length: 17 residues. Germline V gene sequence: CDR1 KGHSH, CDR2 LQKENI. Full variable domain (rest looked up from reference TRBV18 and TRBJ2-2): NAGVMQNPRHLVRRRGQEARLRCSPMKGHSHVYWYRQLPEEGLKFMVYLQKENIIDESGMPKERFSAEFPKEGPSILRIQQVVRGDSAAYFCASSPKRGAGRTGELFFGEGSRLTVL.